The 26 T cell receptor beta chains presented below share a single source sample, sequenced in a study of T cells after posttransplantation cyclophosphamide. Control samples came 1 year after myeloablative marrow transplants with methotrexate plus calcineurin inhibitor. TCRdb keeps only in-frame clones here, not all; method: immunoSEQ multiplex PCR. The table has some 4,500 clones, 73% seen once. Here the sequenced sample was PBMCs, taken around 320 days after allogeneic stem cell transplant with calcineurin inhibitor and methotrexate. The receptors originated from a female patient aged 50 to 65 who received an allogeneic stem cell transplant from an unrelated donor, was CMV-positive, and had acute and chronic GVHD. Among the T cells, some may be from the graft donor.

The chain couples TRBV7-6 to TRBJ2-5, with 7 nucleotides matching TRBD2. In germline, CDR1 is SGHVS, CDR2 FNYEAQ. CDR3 length: 17 residues. V trimming: 0 bases; J trimming: 1 base; junction bases outside the gene matches: 8. For the CDR3, the DNA is TGTGCCAGCAGCTTAGCGTGGGGGGAGGGTGCCCAAGAGACCCAGTACTTC. Its translation: CASSLAWGEGAQETQYF.

The chain couples TRBV7-6 to TRBJ2-7, with 7 bases aligning to TRBD1. CDR1 and CDR2 (germline): SGHVS, FNYEAQ. CDR3 size: 15 residues. Trimming removed 5 bases from V and 1 base from J; junction bases left unmatched: 8. CDR3: CASSKTGVSSYEQYF. DNA for the CDR3: TGTGCCAGCAGCAAAACAGGGGTTTCTTCCTACGAGCAGTACTTC.

The chain couples TRBV15 to TRBJ1-5, with D possibly TRBD1 on 6 matching bases. The CDR3 loop spans 16 amino acids. V lost 3 bases, J lost 6 bases, and 18 bases lay in between. CDR1 is LNHNV and CDR2 is YYDKDF in the germline V gene (reference sequence). In nucleotides, the CDR3 is TGTGCCACCAGCAGGGACCTCGGGGGGCCGTTTCAGCCCCAGCATTTT. Translated, it gives CATSRDLGGPFQPQHF.

J is TRBJ1-1 and V is TRBV5-1; TRBD1 might be the D (6 bases). The CDR3 is 14 amino acids. Per the germline V gene, CDR1 is SGHRS and CDR2 is YFSETQ. Trimming took 4 bases from V and 8 from J, leaving 18 bases between them. The CDR3 nucleotides are TGCGCCAGCAGCCCCAGGGGCGGCAAAGCCGAAGCTTTCTTT. Protein: CASSPRGGKAEAFF. The variable domain in full, completed from reference TRBV5-1 and TRBJ1-1, reads KAGVTQTPRYLIKTRGQQVTLSCSPISGHRSVSWYQQTPGQGLQFLFEYFSETQRNKGNFPGRFSGRQFSNSRSEMNVSTLELGDSALYLCASSPRGGKAEAFFGQGTRLTVV.

The rearrangement joins TRBV9 to TRBJ1-2, with unresolved D. Trimming pared 1 base from V and 6 bases from J, leaving 13 bases between. The V gene's germline CDR1 is SGDLS and CDR2 YYNGEE. The CDR3 has 14 residues. The CDR3 is CASSVSRAGHGYTF. CDR3 coding DNA: TGTGCCAGCAGCGTATCGCGGGCCGGGCATGGCTACACCTTC. The full variable domain, completed using reference TRBV9 and TRBJ1-2, is DSGVTQTPKHLITATGQRVTLRCSPRSGDLSVYWYQQSLDQGLQFLIQYYNGEERAKGNILERFSAQQFPDLHSELNLSSLELGDSALYFCASSVSRAGHGYTFGSGTRLTVV.

The chain employs TRBV7-6 and TRBJ1-5, with 9 nucleotides matching TRBD1. After removal of 5 bases from V and 4 bases from J, the junction contained 6 bases not matched to a gene. Germline V gene data show CDR1 as SGHVS and CDR2 as FNYEAQ. This CDR3 has 15 residues. The CDR3 region is CASSPGTGINQPQHF. The CDR3 nucleotides are TGTGCCAGCAGCCCCGGGACAGGGATAAATCAGCCCCAGCATTTT.

For this clone: This specimen includes other DNA sequences encoding the same CDR3. The chain employs TRBV7-2 and TRBJ1-2; perhaps TRBD1 as D (5 bases). The CDR3 has 13 residues. Germline loops: CDR1 SGHTA, CDR2 FQGNSA. Trimming took 6 bases from V and 2 from J, leaving 10 bases between them. The DNA of the CDR3 is TGTGCCAGCAGTCGTACAGGAAACTATGGCTACACCTTC. It codes for CASSRTGNYGYTF. Drawing the rest from reference TRBV7-2 and TRBJ1-2, the complete variable domain is GAGVSQSPSNKVTEKGKDVELRCDPISGHTALYWYRQSLGQGLEFLIYFQGNSAPDKSGLPSDRFSAERTGGSVSTLTIQRTQQEDSAVYLCASSRTGNYGYTFGSGTRLTVV.

This chain links TRBV7-2 with TRBJ1-2, with a tentative D call TRBD1 (5 bases). The ends were cut back, 4 bases at V and 3 bases at J, with 21 bases in the middle. The CDR3 consists of 17 residues. The V gene's germline CDR1 is SGHTA and CDR2 FQGNSA. CDR3: CASSSGVWGKLHYGYTF. The CDR3 nucleotides read TGTGCCAGCAGCTCGGGGGTGTGGGGAAAGTTGCACTATGGCTACACCTTC.

This clone was observed a handful of times. The chain carries TRBV10-1 and TRBJ1-1; no clear D gene. Germline loops: CDR1 WNHNN, CDR2 SYGVQD (reference sequence). This CDR3 region has 14 residues. With 0 bases removed from V and 5 bases from J, the gap between germline ends came to 10 bases. CDR3 sequence: CASSESGVLTEAFF. The CDR3 DNA is TGCGCCAGCAGTGAGTCGGGAGTCCTAACTGAAGCTTTCTTT.

The chain couples TRBV9 to TRBJ2-2; D perhaps matches TRBD1 (6 bases). The V gene's germline CDR1 is SGDLS and CDR2 YYNGEE. The length of the CDR3 is 16 residues. Deletions cut 4 bases from V and 4 bases from J, with 17 bases between. CDR3 nucleotide sequence: TGTGCCAGCAGCACACCGACGACAGGCCGCACCGGGGAGCTGTTTTTT. Translation: CASSTPTTGRTGELFF.

The table lists this clone with a count of one. The rearrangement uses TRBV5-4 and TRBJ2-7; 8 positions match TRBD2. The CDR3 extends over 14 amino acids. Trimming took 4 bases from V and 0 from J; bases not matched to a gene: 3. Per germline, CDR1 SGHNT and CDR2 YYREEE (reference sequence). CDR3 region: CASSTSGNSYEQYF. The CDR3 DNA reads as TGTGCCAGCAGCACTAGCGGAAACTCCTACGAGCAGTACTTC.

The rearrangement joins TRBV28 to TRBJ2-7; D remains ambiguous. Trimming shortened V by 5 bases and J by 12 bases, and 20 bases separated the two germline ends. The germline V gene has CDR1 MDHEN and CDR2 SYDVKM. This CDR3 comprises 13 residues. The CDR3 region is CASSRPTYSPVYF. DNA of the CDR3: TGTGCCAGCAGTCGACCGACTTATTCACCTGTGTACTTC.

This clone was observed a handful of times. In DNA form, the CDR3 reads TGTGCCAGCAGCTTGGCTCAGGGGGCGACTGGAAACACCATATATTTT. Residues: CASSLAQGATGNTIYF. This chain links TRBV5-8 with TRBJ1-3; 8 bases align to TRBD1. V was clipped by 0 bases and J by 2 bases; unmatched bases: 4. The germline gives CDR1 SGHTS, CDR2 YDEGEE. The CDR3 is 16 amino acids.

The chain has TRBV7-9 and TRBJ2-7, with 8 nucleotides matching TRBD2. This CDR3 has 16 residues. CDR1 and CDR2 from the germline V gene are SEHNR and FQNEAQ (reference sequence). J lost 5 bases, V lost 5 bases, and 14 bases had no gene match. DNA for the CDR3: TGTGCCAGCAGCGGAGCCGGGACTAGAGGTGGCCACGAGCAGTACTTC. Its protein product is CASSGAGTRGGHEQYF.

The genes are TRBV5-1 and TRBJ1-2; tentatively, D is TRBD1 (6 bases). The CDR3 contains 14 residues. The germline V gene has CDR1 SGHRS and CDR2 YFSETQ. The ends were cut back, 0 bases at V and 5 bases at J, with 11 bases in the middle. CDR3 region: CASSLDRAQYGYTF. The CDR3 DNA reads TGCGCCAGCAGCTTGGACAGGGCACAGTATGGCTACACCTTC.

V gene TRBV27 combines with J gene TRBJ2-7; 8 bases align to TRBD2. This CDR3 region has 19 residues. The germline V gene encodes CDR1 MNHEY and CDR2 SMNVEV (reference sequence). J gave up 3 bases and V 0 bases, and 16 bases lay outside the gene matches. CDR3 bases: TGTGCCAGCAGTTTATCAGTGCGGACTAGCTGGGAGGGGGGCTACGAGCAGTACTTC. Protein sequence: CASSLSVRTSWEGGYEQYF.

The chain has TRBV18 and TRBJ1-2, with a tentative D call TRBD1 (5 bases). V lost 6 bases and J 8 bases, leaving 19 bases between the germline ends. The CDR3 sequence is 14 residues long. Germline CDR1 is KGHSH and CDR2 is LQKENI. DNA for the CDR3: TGTGCCAGCTCTCCCCGGGCAGGGTTGGACGGCTACACCTTC. Translated: CASSPRAGLDGYTF.

This chain joins TRBV20-1 and TRBJ2-7; D ambiguous. This CDR3 contains 11 residues. Trimming cost V 5 bases and J 6 bases, with 11 bases left between them. The germline V gene encodes CDR1 DFQATT and CDR2 SNEGSKA (reference sequence). The CDR3 reads CSAAGPVEQYF. The CDR3 DNA reads TGCAGTGCTGCTGGCCCCGTCGAGCAGTACTTC.

The genes are TRBV27 and TRBJ1-6, with 8 positions matching TRBD1. The germline gives CDR1 MNHEY, CDR2 SMNVEV (reference sequence). This CDR3 has 16 amino acids. After removal of 5 bases from V and 8 bases from J, the junction contained 11 bases not matched to a gene. The CDR3 DNA follows: TGTGCCAGCAGTCTCCACTTCGGGACAGGTGATTCACCCCTCCACTTT. It translates to CASSLHFGTGDSPLHF.

The V and J genes are TRBV18 and TRBJ2-1; 10 bases are a match to TRBD2. This CDR3 has 19 residues. Germline CDR1 KGHSH, CDR2 LQKENI. With V trimmed by 3 bases and J by 2 bases, 13 bases remained unmatched. Here the CDR3 DNA reads TGTGCCAGCTCACCGGCCTCTCTGGCTAGCGGGAGAACCTACAATGAGCAGTTCTTC. Amino acids: CASSPASLASGRTYNEQFF.

This clone was seen a handful of times. The chain employs TRBV10-2 and TRBJ1-4; 7 bases agree with TRBD1. Germline V gene lookup returns CDR1 WSHSY and CDR2 SAAADI. V dropped 7 bases and J dropped 7; count of bases not matched to a gene: 9. The CDR3 length is 14 residues. The CDR3 region is CASNPDRASEKLFF. The CDR3, as DNA: TGCGCCAGCAACCCTGACAGGGCCAGTGAAAAACTGTTTTTT.

This clone has a handful of counts. The chain carries TRBV7-6 and TRBJ1-1, with 8 bases lining up with TRBD1. Germline V gives CDR1 SGHVS, CDR2 FNYEAQ. V dropped 4 bases and J dropped 3; count of bases not matched to a gene: 1. The CDR3 runs 13 residues. The CDR3 protein is CASSSDRDTEAFF. DNA for the CDR3: TGTGCCAGCAGCTCGGACAGGGACACTGAAGCTTTCTTT.

This clone came up once. The rearrangement joins TRBV2 to TRBJ2-3; 8 nucleotides align to TRBD1. The CDR3 runs 19 residues. Germline CDR1 and CDR2: SNHLY and FYNNEI. J was trimmed by 3 bases and V by 2 bases; bases with no gene match: 16. CDR3 loop: CASSEIGQGLGKGTDTQYF. In DNA, the CDR3 is TGTGCCAGCAGTGAAATAGGACAGGGCTTGGGGAAAGGGACAGATACGCAGTATTTT.

The chain carries TRBV15 and TRBJ1-2, with 9 bases lining up with TRBD1. Germline CDR1 is LNHNV and CDR2 is YYDKDF (reference sequence). V trimming: 1 base; J trimming: 3 bases; junction bases outside the gene matches: 9. This CDR3 is 17 amino acids long. The CDR3 DNA reads as TGTGCCACCAGCAGAGGATGGGACAGGGAGGGATACTATGGCTACACCTTC. It yields the protein CATSRGWDREGYYGYTF.

This sequence joins TRBV10-1 and TRBJ2-1, with TRBD1 matching over 10 bases. The CDR3 has 19 residues. With V trimmed by 0 bases and J by 1 base, 9 bases remained unmatched. Germline V lookup: CDR1 WNHNN, CDR2 SYGVQD (reference sequence). CDR3 DNA: TGCGCCAGCAGTGAGTCGACAGGGGGCTATAACGGTTCCTACAATGAGCAGTTCTTC. The encoded protein is CASSESTGGYNGSYNEQFF.

The chain joins TRBV6-1 to TRBJ1-4; D is unclear. V dropped 8 bases and J dropped 4 bases, with 14 bases sitting between them. The germline CDR1 and CDR2 sequences are MNHNS and SASEGT. The CDR3 loop spans 14 amino acids. CDR3 residues: CASQAGVFNEKLFF. The CDR3 DNA reads TGTGCCAGCCAAGCCGGGGTCTTTAATGAAAAACTGTTTTTT.